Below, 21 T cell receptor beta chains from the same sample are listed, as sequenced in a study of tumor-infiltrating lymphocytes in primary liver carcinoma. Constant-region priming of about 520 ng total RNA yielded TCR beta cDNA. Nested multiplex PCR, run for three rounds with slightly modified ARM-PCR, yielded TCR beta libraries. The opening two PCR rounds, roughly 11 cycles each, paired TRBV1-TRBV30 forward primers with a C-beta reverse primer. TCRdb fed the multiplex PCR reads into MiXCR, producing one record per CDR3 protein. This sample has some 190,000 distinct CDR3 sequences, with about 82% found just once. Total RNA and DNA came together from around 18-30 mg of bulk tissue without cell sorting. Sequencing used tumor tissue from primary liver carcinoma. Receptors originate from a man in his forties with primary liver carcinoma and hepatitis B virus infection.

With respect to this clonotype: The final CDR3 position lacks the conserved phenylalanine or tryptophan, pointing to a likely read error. The CDR3 reads CARCTDSDAGELFI. The CDR3 DNA sequence: TGTGCCAGATGCACAGACTCGGACGCCGGGGAGCTGTTTATT. J is TRBJ2-2 and V is TRBV11-2; D uncertain. The CDR3 runs 14 residues. Trimming left V 9 bases short and J 6 bases short, with 17 bases between. The germline V gene has CDR1 SGHAT and CDR2 FQNNGV.

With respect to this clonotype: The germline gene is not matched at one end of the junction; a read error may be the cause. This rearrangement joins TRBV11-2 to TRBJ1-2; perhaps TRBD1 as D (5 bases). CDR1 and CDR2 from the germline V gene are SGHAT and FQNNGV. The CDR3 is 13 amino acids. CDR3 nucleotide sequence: TGTGCCAGCAGTTTGGATAGGGGCTATGGCTACGCCTTC. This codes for CASSLDRGYGYAF.

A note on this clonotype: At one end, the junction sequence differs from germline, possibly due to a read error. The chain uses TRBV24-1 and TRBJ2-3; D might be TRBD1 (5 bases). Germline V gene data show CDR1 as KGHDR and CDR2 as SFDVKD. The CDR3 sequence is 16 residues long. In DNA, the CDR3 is TGTGCCACCAGTGTTTTGCCCGGTCAGGGAACAGATACGCAGTATTTT. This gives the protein CATSVLPGQGTDTQYF.

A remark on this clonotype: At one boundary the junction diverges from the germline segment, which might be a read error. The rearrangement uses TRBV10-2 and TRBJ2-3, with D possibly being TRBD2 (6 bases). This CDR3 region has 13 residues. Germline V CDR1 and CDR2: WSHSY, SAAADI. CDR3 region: CVSSVLSSEAQYF. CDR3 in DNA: TGCGTCAGCAGTGTTCTCTCTAGCGAAGCGCAATATTTT.

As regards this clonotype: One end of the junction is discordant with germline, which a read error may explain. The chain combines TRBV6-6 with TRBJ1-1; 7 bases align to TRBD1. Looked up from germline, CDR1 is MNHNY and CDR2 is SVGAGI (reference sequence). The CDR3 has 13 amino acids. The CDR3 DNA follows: TGTGCTAGCAGCACAGGGGAGACTACTGAGGCTTTCTTT. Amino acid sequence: CASSTGETTEAFF.

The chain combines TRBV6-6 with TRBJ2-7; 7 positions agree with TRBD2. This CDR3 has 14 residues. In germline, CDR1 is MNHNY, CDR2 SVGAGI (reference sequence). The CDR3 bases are TGTATCAGCAGCATAGCGGGCTCGGCCTACGAGCAGTACTTC. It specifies CISSIAGSAYEQYF.

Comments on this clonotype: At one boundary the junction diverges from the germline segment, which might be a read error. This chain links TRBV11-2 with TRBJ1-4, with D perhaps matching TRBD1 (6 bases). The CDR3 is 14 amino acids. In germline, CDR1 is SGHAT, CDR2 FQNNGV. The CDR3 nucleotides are TGTGCCAGCAGCTTAGATCTTGGGGGGCTCAGCCCGCTTTTT. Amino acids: CASSLDLGGLSPLF.

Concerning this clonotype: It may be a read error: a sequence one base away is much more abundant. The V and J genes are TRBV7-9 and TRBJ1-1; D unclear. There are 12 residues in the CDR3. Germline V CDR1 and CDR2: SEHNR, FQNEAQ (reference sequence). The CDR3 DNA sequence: TGTGACGGCCAAACCCCCCGCACTGAAGCTTTCTTT. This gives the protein CDGQTPRTEAFF.

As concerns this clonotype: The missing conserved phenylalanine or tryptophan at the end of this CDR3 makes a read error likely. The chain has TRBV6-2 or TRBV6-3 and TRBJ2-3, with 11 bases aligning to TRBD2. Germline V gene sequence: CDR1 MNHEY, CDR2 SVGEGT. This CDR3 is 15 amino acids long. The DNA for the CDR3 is TGTGCCTGCAGTTATAGCGGGAGGGAAACAGATACGCAGTATTCT. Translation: CACSYSGRETDTQYS.

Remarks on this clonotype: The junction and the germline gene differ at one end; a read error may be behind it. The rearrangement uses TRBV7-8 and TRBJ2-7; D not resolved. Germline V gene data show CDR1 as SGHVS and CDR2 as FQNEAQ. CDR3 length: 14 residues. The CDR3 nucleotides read TGTGTCAGCAGCTTAGTACTAACCGCCTACGCGCAGTATTTC. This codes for CVSSLVLTAYAQYF.

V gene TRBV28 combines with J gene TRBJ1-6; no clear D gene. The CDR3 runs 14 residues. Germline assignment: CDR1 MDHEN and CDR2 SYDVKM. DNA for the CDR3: TGTGTCAGTAGTTTAGCCGGGTTAAATTCACCCCTCCACTTT. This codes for CVSSLAGLNSPLHF.

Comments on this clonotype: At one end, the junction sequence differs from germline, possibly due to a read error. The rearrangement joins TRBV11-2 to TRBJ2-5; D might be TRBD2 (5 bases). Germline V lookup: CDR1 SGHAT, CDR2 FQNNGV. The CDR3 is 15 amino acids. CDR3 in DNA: TGTGTCAGCAGTTTAACCCCCCATGACGGGGAGACCCAATACTTC. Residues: CVSSLTPHDGETQYF.

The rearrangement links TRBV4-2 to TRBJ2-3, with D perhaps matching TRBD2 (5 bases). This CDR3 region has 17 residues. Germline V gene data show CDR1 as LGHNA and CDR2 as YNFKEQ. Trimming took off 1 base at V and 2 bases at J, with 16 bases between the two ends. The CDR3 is CASSQVDAGGFTDTQYF. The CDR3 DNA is TGTGCCAGCAGCCAAGTCGATGCAGGAGGTTTCACAGATACGCAGTATTTT.

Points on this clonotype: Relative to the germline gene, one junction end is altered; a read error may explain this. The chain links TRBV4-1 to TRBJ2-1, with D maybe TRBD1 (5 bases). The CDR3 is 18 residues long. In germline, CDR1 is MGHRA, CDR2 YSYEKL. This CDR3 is CASSYRTLRAGVYYEQFF. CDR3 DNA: TGCGCCAGCAGCTACAGAACTCTCAGGGCTGGAGTCTACTATGAGCAGTTCTTC.

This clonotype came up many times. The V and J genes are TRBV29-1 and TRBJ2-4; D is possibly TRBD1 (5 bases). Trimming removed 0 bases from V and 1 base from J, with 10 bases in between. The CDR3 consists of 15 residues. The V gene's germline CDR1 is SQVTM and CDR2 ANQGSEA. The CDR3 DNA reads TGCAGCGTTGAAGATGCCAGGGCGGCCAAAAACATTCAGTACTTC. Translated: CSVEDARAAKNIQYF.

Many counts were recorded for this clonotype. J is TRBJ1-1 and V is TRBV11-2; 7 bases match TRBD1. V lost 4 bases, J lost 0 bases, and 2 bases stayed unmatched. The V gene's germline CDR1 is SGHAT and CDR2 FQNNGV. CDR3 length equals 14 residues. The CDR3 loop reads CASSWGTVNTEAFF. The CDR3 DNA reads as TGTGCCAGCAGCTGGGGGACAGTGAACACTGAAGCTTTCTTT.

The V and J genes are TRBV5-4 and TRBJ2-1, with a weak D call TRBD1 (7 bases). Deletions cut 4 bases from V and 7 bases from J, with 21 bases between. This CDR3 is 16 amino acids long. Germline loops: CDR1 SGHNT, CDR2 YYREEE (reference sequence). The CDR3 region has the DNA TGTGCCAGCAGCCCCGGTGGAGGGGGCTATCTGAATGAGCAGTTCTTC. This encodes CASSPGGGGYLNEQFF.

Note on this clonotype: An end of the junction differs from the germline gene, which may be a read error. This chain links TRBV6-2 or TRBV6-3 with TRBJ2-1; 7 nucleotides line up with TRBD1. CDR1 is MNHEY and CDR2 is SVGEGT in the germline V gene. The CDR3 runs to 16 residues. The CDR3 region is CASCYPDRSSYNEQFF. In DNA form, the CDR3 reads TGTGCCAGCTGTTACCCGGACAGGAGCTCCTATAATGAGCAGTTCTTC.

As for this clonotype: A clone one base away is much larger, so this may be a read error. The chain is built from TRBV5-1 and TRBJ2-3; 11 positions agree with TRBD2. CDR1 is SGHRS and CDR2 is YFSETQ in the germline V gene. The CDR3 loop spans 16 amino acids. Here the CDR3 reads CANSPGLAAPADTQYF. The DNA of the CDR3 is TGCGCCAACAGCCCGGGACTAGCGGCCCCCGCGGATACGCAGTATTTT.

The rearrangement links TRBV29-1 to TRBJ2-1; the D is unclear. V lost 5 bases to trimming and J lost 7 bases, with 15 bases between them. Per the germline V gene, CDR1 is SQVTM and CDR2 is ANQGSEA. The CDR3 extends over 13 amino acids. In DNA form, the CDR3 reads TGCAGCGTTCGATACTATGCAAAGAATGAGCAGTTCTTC. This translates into CSVRYYAKNEQFF.

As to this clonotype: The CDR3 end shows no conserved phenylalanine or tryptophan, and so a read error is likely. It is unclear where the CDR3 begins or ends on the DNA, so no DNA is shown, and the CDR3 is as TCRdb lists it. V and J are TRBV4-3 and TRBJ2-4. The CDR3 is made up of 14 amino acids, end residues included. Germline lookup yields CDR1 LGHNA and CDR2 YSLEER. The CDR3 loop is CASSQGFRMGIQCL.